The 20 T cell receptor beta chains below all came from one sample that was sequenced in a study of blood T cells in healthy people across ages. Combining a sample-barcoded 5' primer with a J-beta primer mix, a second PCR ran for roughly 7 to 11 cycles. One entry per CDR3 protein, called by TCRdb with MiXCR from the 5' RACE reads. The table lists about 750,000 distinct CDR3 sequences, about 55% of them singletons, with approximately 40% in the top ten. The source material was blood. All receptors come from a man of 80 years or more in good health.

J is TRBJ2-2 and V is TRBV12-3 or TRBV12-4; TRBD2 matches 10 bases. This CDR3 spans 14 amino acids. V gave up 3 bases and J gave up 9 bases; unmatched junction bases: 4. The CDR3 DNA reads TGTGCCAGCAGTTTGGCTAGCGGGAGCTGGGAGCTGTTTTTT. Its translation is CASSLASGSWELFF.

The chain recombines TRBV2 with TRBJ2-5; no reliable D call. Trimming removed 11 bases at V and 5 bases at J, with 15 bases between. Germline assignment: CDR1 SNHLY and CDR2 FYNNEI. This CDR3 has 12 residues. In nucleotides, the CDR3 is TGTGCCGGCGACTCGGGCCGGGAGACCCAGTACTTC. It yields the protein CAGDSGRETQYF.

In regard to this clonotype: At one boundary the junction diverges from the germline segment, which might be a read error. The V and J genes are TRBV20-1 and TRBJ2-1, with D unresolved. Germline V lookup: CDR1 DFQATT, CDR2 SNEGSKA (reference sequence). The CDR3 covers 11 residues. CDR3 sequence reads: CSARINKEQFF. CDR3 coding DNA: TGCAGTGCTAGAATAAACAAGGAGCAGTTCTTC.

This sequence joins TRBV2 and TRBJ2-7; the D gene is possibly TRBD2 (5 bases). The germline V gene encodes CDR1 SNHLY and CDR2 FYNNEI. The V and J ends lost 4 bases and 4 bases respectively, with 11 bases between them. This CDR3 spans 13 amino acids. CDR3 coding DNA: TGTGCCAGCAGTGGACTACTCCCGTACGAGCAGTACTTC. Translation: CASSGLLPYEQYF.

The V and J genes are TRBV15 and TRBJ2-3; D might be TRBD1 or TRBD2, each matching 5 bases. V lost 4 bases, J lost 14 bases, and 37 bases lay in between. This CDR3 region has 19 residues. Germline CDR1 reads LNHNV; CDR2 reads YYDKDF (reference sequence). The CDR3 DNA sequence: TGTGCCACCAGCACCCTCCGGGGCCTCACCGAGGGGTGGCACAGAGACGCGTATTTT. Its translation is CATSTLRGLTEGWHRDAYF.

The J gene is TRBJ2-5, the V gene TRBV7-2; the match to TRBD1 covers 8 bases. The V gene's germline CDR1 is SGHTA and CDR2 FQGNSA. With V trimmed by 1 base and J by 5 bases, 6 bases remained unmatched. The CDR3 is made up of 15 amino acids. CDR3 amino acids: CASSLGDRNQETQYF. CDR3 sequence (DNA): TGTGCCAGCAGCTTAGGGGACAGGAATCAGGAGACCCAGTACTTC. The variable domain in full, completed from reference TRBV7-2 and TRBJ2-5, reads GAGVSQSPSNKVTEKGKDVELRCDPISGHTALYWYRQSLGQGLEFLIYFQGNSAPDKSGLPSDRFSAERTGGSVSTLTIQRTQQEDSAVYLCASSLGDRNQETQYFGPGTRLLVL.

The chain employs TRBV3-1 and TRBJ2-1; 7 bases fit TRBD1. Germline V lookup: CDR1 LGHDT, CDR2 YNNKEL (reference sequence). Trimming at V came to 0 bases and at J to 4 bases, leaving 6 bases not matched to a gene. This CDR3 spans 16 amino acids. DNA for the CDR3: TGTGCCAGCAGCCAAGATAACAGGGGTCTTTACAATGAGCAGTTCTTC. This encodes CASSQDNRGLYNEQFF.

This CDR3 reads CSARDSAGAGYEQYF. The CDR3 nucleotides read TGCAGTGCTAGAGATTCGGCAGGGGCCGGATACGAGCAGTACTTC. The chain uses TRBV20-1 and TRBJ2-7; tentatively, D is TRBD1 (6 bases). V dropped 0 bases and J dropped 4 bases, with 16 bases sitting between them. There are 15 residues in the CDR3. The germline CDR1 and CDR2 sequences are DFQATT and SNEGSKA (reference sequence).

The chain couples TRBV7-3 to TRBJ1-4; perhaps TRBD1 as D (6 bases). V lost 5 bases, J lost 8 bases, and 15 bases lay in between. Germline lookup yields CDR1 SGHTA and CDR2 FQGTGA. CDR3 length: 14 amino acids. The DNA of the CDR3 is TGTGCCAGCAGCCCCGACAGGAGAAGCGAAAAACTGTTTTTT. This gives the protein CASSPDRRSEKLFF.

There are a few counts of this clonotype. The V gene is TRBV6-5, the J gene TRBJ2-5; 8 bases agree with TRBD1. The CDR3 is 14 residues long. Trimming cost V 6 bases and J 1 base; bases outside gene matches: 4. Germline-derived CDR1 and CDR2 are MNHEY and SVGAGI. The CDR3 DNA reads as TGTGCCAGCAGGGAGACAGGGGTCCAAGAGACCCAGTACTTC. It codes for CASRETGVQETQYF.

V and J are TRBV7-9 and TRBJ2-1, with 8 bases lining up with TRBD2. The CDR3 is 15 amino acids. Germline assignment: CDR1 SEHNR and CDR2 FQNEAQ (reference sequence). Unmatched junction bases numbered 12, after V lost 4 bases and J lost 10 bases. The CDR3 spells CASSSAGAGQGEQFF. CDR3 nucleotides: TGTGCCAGCAGCTCAGCGGGAGCGGGGCAAGGCGAGCAGTTCTTC.

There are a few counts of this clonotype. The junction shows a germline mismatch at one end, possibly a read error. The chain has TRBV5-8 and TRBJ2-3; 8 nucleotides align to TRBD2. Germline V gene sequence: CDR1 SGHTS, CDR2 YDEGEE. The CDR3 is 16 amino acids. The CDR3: CASSLPGGISTDTQYF. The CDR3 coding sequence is TGTGCCAGCAGCTTACCGGGAGGGATAAGCACGGATACGCAGTATTTT.

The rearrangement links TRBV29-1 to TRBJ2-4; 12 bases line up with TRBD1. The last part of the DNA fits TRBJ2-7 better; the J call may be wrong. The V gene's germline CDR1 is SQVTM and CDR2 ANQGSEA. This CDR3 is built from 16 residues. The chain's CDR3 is CSVELGQGAFSYEQYF. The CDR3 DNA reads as TGCAGCGTTGAGTTGGGACAGGGGGCCTTTTCCTACGAGCAGTACTTC.

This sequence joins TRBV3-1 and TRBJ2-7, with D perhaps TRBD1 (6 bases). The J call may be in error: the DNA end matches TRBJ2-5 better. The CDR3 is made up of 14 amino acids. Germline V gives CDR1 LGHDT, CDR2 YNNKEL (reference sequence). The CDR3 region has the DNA TGTGCCAGCAGCCACACAGGGCACCAAGAGACCCAGTACTTC. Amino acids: CASSHTGHQETQYF.

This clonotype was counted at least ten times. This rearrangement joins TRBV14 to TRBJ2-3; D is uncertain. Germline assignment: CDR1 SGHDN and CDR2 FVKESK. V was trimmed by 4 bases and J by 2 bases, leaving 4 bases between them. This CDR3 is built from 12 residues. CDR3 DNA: TGTGCCAGCAGCCTTTACACAGATACGCAGTATTTT. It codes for CASSLYTDTQYF.

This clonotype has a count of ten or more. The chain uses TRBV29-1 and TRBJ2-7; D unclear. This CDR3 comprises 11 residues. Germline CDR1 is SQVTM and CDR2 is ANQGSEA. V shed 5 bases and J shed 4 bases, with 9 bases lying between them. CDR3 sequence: CSVNIRYEQYF. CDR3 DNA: TGCAGCGTTAATATTCGTTACGAGCAGTACTTC.

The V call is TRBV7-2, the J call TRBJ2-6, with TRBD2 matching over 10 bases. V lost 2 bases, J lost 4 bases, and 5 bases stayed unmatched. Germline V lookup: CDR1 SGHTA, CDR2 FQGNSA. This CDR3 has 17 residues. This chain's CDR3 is CASSLLAGVSGANVLTF. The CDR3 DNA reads TGTGCCAGCAGCTTACTAGCGGGAGTATCCGGGGCCAACGTCCTGACTTTC.

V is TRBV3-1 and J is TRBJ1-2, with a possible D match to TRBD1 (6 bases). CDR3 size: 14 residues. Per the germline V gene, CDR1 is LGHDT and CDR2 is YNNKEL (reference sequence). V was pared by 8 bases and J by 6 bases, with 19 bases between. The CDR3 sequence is CASGLIQGTHGYTF. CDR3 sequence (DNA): TGTGCCAGCGGCCTCATACAGGGAACCCATGGCTACACCTTC.

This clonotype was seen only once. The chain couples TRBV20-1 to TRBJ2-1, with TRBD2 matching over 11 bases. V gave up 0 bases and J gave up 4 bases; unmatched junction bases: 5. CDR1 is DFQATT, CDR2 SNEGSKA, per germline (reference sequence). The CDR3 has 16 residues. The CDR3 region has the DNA TGCAGTGCTAGAGACTATAGCGGGAGGGTTTACAATGAGCAGTTCTTC. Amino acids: CSARDYSGRVYNEQFF.

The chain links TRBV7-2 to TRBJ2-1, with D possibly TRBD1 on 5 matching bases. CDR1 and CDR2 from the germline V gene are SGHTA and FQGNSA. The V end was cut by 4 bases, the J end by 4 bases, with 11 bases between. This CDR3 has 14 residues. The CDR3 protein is CASSCAGIYNEQFF. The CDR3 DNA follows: TGTGCCAGCAGCTGCGCAGGGATTTACAATGAGCAGTTCTTC.